The clone carrying this T cell receptor (beta chain) was observed at least ten times. Treatment: oral pan-JAK inhibitor, 5-10 mg twice daily. The sample originates from a study of CD8+ T cells in alopecia areata. The CDR3 is 17 amino acids. V shed 2 bases and J 8 bases; nucleotides not matched to a gene: 8. Germline V gene lookup returns CDR1 KGHSH and CDR2 LQKENI. Following RNA extraction, reverse transcription yielded cDNA that acted as the sequencing template. The data were produced by immunoSEQ multiplex PCR, yet TCRdb's version contains in-frame clones alone and is incomplete. The sample carries about 190,000 clones, roughly 60% recorded once.

Here the sequenced sample was CD4+ T cells sorted from blood, taken at week 24, from a patient treated with tofacitinib. The sequence derives from a human donor with alopecia areata. V usage is TRBV18 and J usage is TRBJ1-6; 11 bases are shared with TRBD1. The CDR3 DNA reads TGTGCCAGCTCACCAATCGAGGGGACAGGGGGACATTCACCCCTCCACTTT. Translating gives CASSPIEGTGGHSPLHF.